The rows below give T cell receptor beta chains drawn from one sample of a study of blood T cell repertoires in COVID-19. Assay: immunoSEQ multiplex PCR; the TCRdb copy retains only in-frame clones and omits some. The sample has 300,000 or so clones; more than 80% are singletons. Specimen: PBMCs or T cells enriched from blood (not recorded which). These receptors came from a woman aged 25 to 39 who had recovered from COVID-19. Both conserved end residues are part of each CDR3. D genes are given only for firm matches. Only part of the rows carry a size: once, few, many, or a class if the clone is expanded.

V gene: TRBV28
clone size: -
CDR3 length: 14
D gene: -
J gene: TRBJ1-6
CDR3 protein: CASSLSGRGSPLHF
CDR3 DNA: TGTGCCAGCAGTTTATCAGGGCGAGGATCACCCCTCCACTTT

V gene: TRBV5-5
clone size: -
CDR3 length: 16
D gene: TRBD2
J gene: TRBJ2-1
CDR3 protein: CASSLTGLAVYNEQFF
CDR3 DNA: TGTGCCAGCAGCTTAACCGGACTAGCGGTGTACAATGAGCAGTTCTTC

V gene: TRBV20-1
clone size: -
CDR3 length: 14
D gene: -
J gene: TRBJ1-3
CDR3 protein: CSASPHRFGNTIYF
CDR3 DNA: TGCAGTGCTAGTCCTCACAGGTTTGGAAACACCATATATTTT

V gene: TRBV3-1/TRBV3-2
clone size: -
CDR3 length: 15
D gene: -
J gene: TRBJ1-1
CDR3 protein: CASRVKGVMNTEAFF
CDR3 DNA: TGTGCCAGCAGGGTTAAAGGGGTAATGAACACTGAAGCTTTCTTT

V gene: TRBV6-4
clone size: -
CDR3 length: 15
D gene: TRBD2
J gene: TRBJ2-1
CDR3 protein: CASSDSTSGYNEQFF
CDR3 DNA: TGTGCCAGCAGTGACTCGACTAGCGGGTACAATGAGCAGTTCTTC

V gene: TRBV9
clone size: once
CDR3 length: 15
D gene: -
J gene: TRBJ2-3
CDR3 protein: CASSYRAGSTDTQYF
CDR3 DNA: TGTGCCAGCAGCTACCGGGCGGGGAGCACAGATACGCAGTATTTT

V gene: TRBV28
clone size: -
CDR3 length: 16
D gene: TRBD1
J gene: TRBJ1-2
CDR3 protein: CASSYAGGSVGYGYTF
CDR3 DNA: TGTGCCAGCAGTTATGCAGGGGGCTCCGTGGGATATGGCTACACCTTC

V gene: TRBV30
clone size: -
CDR3 length: 12
D gene: -
J gene: TRBJ1-1
CDR3 protein: CAWSVGGTEAFF
CDR3 DNA: TGTGCCTGGAGTGTAGGGGGCACTGAAGCTTTCTTT

V gene: TRBV24-1
clone size: -
CDR3 length: 13
D gene: -
J gene: TRBJ1-1
CDR3 protein: CATRRGTNTEAFF
CDR3 DNA: TGTGCCACCCGCAGGGGCACGAACACTGAAGCTTTCTTT

V gene: TRBV5-1
clone size: once
CDR3 length: 14
D gene: -
J gene: TRBJ1-6
CDR3 protein: CASSLAQGNSPLHF
CDR3 DNA: TGCGCCAGCAGCTTGGCTCAGGGGAATTCACCCCTCCACTTT

V gene: TRBV28
clone size: -
CDR3 length: 15
D gene: -
J gene: TRBJ2-7
CDR3 protein: CASSGRGTASYEQYF
CDR3 DNA: TGTGCCAGCAGTGGACGGGGGACAGCTTCCTACGAGCAGTACTTC

V gene: TRBV28
clone size: -
CDR3 length: 16
D gene: -
J gene: TRBJ2-5
CDR3 protein: CACDRRLAGERETQYF
CDR3 DNA: TGTGCCTGCGATAGGAGACTTGCAGGGGAGAGAGAGACCCAGTACTTC

V gene: TRBV28
clone size: -
CDR3 length: 15
D gene: TRBD2
J gene: TRBJ2-1
CDR3 protein: CASSLGGRAGNEQFF
CDR3 DNA: TGTGCCAGCAGTTTAGGTGGGAGGGCCGGCAATGAGCAGTTCTTC

V gene: TRBV2
clone size: -
CDR3 length: 14
D gene: -
J gene: TRBJ1-4
CDR3 protein: CASSEGATNEKLFF
CDR3 DNA: TGTGCCAGCAGTGAAGGGGCTACTAATGAAAAACTGTTTTTT

V gene: TRBV27
clone size: -
CDR3 length: 16
D gene: TRBD2
J gene: TRBJ2-7
CDR3 protein: CASLPLAGGPPYEQYF
CDR3 DNA: TGTGCCAGCCTTCCCTTAGCGGGAGGGCCACCCTACGAGCAGTACTTC

V gene: TRBV19
clone size: -
CDR3 length: 18
D gene: -
J gene: TRBJ2-6
CDR3 protein: CASIPGVAESSGANVLTF
CDR3 DNA: TGTGCCAGTATCCCGGGGGTAGCGGAGTCTTCTGGGGCCAACGTCCTGACTTTC

V gene: TRBV28
clone size: once
CDR3 length: 16
D gene: -
J gene: TRBJ1-2
CDR3 protein: CASRKLVGGTGYGYTF
CDR3 DNA: TGTGCCAGCAGGAAACTGGTGGGGGGAACAGGCTATGGCTACACCTTC

V gene: TRBV7-9
clone size: -
CDR3 length: 11
D gene: -
J gene: TRBJ2-7
CDR3 protein: CASSSPIEQYF
CDR3 DNA: TGTGCCAGCAGCTCCCCCATCGAGCAGTACTTC

V gene: TRBV5-1
clone size: once
CDR3 length: 15
D gene: -
J gene: TRBJ1-4
CDR3 protein: CASSHTTGLGEKLFF
CDR3 DNA: TGCGCCAGCAGCCATACCACGGGACTCGGTGAAAAACTGTTTTTT

V gene: TRBV30
clone size: -
CDR3 length: 15
D gene: -
J gene: TRBJ1-6
CDR3 protein: CAWQEGVQYNSPLHF
CDR3 DNA: TGTGCCTGGCAGGAAGGGGTACAATATAATTCACCCCTCCACTTT

V gene: TRBV4-2
clone size: -
CDR3 length: 13
D gene: -
J gene: TRBJ1-1
CDR3 protein: CASSQDGGTEAFF
CDR3 DNA: TGTGCCAGCAGCCAAGATGGGGGGACTGAAGCTTTCTTT

V gene: TRBV28
clone size: -
CDR3 length: 16
D gene: -
J gene: TRBJ1-5
CDR3 protein: CASSPQTGSSNQPQHF
CDR3 DNA: TGTGCCAGCAGTCCTCAGACAGGCTCCAGCAATCAGCCCCAGCATTTT

V gene: TRBV6-5
clone size: few
CDR3 length: 16
D gene: TRBD1
J gene: TRBJ1-2
CDR3 protein: CASSYSSGQVNYGYTF
CDR3 DNA: TGTGCCAGCAGTTACTCGAGCGGACAGGTTAACTATGGCTACACCTTC

V gene: TRBV19
clone size: -
CDR3 length: 16
D gene: TRBD1
J gene: TRBJ2-2
CDR3 protein: CASRTGQGANTGELFF
CDR3 DNA: TGTGCCAGTAGGACGGGACAGGGGGCGAACACCGGGGAGCTGTTTTTT

V gene: TRBV5-1
clone size: -
CDR3 length: 14
D gene: TRBD1
J gene: TRBJ2-5
CDR3 protein: CASSVGTAQETQYF
CDR3 DNA: TGCGCCAGCAGCGTAGGGACAGCACAAGAGACCCAGTACTTC

V gene: TRBV6-1
clone size: -
CDR3 length: 17
D gene: TRBD1
J gene: TRBJ1-4
CDR3 protein: CASSEVFSGGWNEKLFF
CDR3 DNA: TGTGCCAGCAGTGAAGTTTTTTCAGGGGGATGGAATGAAAAACTGTTTTTT

V gene: TRBV5-1
clone size: -
CDR3 length: 15
D gene: -
J gene: TRBJ1-1
CDR3 protein: CASSSSAGGGTEAFF
CDR3 DNA: TGCGCCAGCAGCTCCAGTGCGGGGGGGGGAACTGAAGCTTTCTTT

V gene: TRBV10-1
clone size: -
CDR3 length: 14
D gene: -
J gene: TRBJ2-1
CDR3 protein: CASSTEINYNEQFF
CDR3 DNA: TGCGCCAGCAGTACAGAGATTAACTACAATGAGCAGTTCTTC

V gene: TRBV19
clone size: -
CDR3 length: 13
D gene: -
J gene: TRBJ1-1
CDR3 protein: CASSIQGNTEAFF
CDR3 DNA: TGTGCCAGTAGTATACAGGGTAACACTGAAGCTTTCTTT

V gene: TRBV6-5
clone size: -
CDR3 length: 15
D gene: -
J gene: TRBJ1-6
CDR3 protein: CASSPMTEANSPLHF
CDR3 DNA: TGTGCCAGCAGCCCCATGACAGAAGCCAATTCACCCCTCCACTTT

V gene: TRBV4-2
clone size: -
CDR3 length: 18
D gene: TRBD2
J gene: TRBJ2-1
CDR3 protein: CASSQVVAGGLSYNEQFF
CDR3 DNA: TGTGCCAGCAGCCAAGTCGTAGCGGGAGGCCTCTCCTACAATGAGCAGTTCTTC

V gene: TRBV20-1
clone size: -
CDR3 length: 11
D gene: -
J gene: TRBJ2-7
CDR3 protein: CSARVTGEQYF
CDR3 DNA: TGCAGTGCCAGGGTTACGGGCGAGCAGTACTTC

V gene: TRBV7-2
clone size: -
CDR3 length: 15
D gene: -
J gene: TRBJ1-5
CDR3 protein: CASSLGAGWAQPQHF
CDR3 DNA: TGTGCCAGCAGCTTAGGGGCAGGGTGGGCTCAGCCCCAGCATTTT

V gene: TRBV6-6
clone size: -
CDR3 length: 14
D gene: TRBD1
J gene: TRBJ2-3
CDR3 protein: CASSLRDRANTQYF
CDR3 DNA: TGTGCCAGCAGTCTCCGGGACAGGGCAAATACGCAGTATTTT

V gene: TRBV6-5
clone size: -
CDR3 length: 11
D gene: -
J gene: TRBJ1-3
CDR3 protein: CATGSGNTIYF
CDR3 DNA: TGTGCTACAGGATCTGGAAACACCATATATTTT

V gene: TRBV28
clone size: -
CDR3 length: 16
D gene: TRBD2
J gene: TRBJ2-7
CDR3 protein: CASSLNRDYISYEQYF
CDR3 DNA: TGTGCCAGCAGTCTTAACCGGGACTATATATCCTACGAGCAGTACTTC

V gene: TRBV27
clone size: -
CDR3 length: 14
D gene: -
J gene: TRBJ1-1
CDR3 protein: CASSPKGIYTEAFF
CDR3 DNA: TGTGCCAGCAGTCCCAAGGGGATCTACACTGAAGCTTTCTTT